Only a few counts were recorded for the clone carrying this TCR beta chain. Its cognate antigen is unknown. Time point: patch test 2, 6 weeks after DPC sensitization. The treatment is: therapeutic diphenylcyclopropenone sensitization with weekly scalp DPC. The sample originates from a study of human T cells and chemical hapten exposure. Across the study: 0.01% DPC was applied to the upper back in patch tests, which were read at 6 days. Whole-study results and caveats: Counts of expanded TCRs at PT1 were positively correlated with patch test score.

TCRdb recomputed calls from the RACE reads with MiXCR, one row per CDR3 protein. This table has tens of thousands of distinct CDR3 sequences, over 9.5% appearing once. Germline CDR1 reads SGDLS; CDR2 reads YYNGEE. V lost 3 bases to trimming and J lost 2 bases; unmatched junction nucleotides: 7. The CDR3 covers 15 residues. Sample: whole blood, taken in connection with sensitization to the hapten diphenylcyclopropenone (DPC). V is TRBV9 and J is TRBJ2-7; 8 bases align to TRBD2. The TCR originated in a woman between 45 and 65 years old with alopecia areata. Some clones in this sample may be carry-over from other donors' samples. The CDR3 DNA sequence: TGTGCCAGCAGCGGGGAAGTTAGCGGGACCTACGAGCAGTACTTC. This codes for CASSGEVSGTYEQYF.